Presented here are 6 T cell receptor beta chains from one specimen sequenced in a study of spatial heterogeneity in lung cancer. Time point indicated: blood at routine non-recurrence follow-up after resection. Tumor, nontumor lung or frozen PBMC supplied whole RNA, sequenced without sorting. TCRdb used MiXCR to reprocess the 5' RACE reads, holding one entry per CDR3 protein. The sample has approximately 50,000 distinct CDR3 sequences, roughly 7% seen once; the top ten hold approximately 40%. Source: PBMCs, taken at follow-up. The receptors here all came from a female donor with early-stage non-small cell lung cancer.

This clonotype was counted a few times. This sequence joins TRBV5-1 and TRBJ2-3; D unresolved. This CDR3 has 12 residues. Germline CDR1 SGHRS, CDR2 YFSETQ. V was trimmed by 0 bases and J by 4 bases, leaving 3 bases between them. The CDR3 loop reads CASSLGADTQYF. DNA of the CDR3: TGCGCCAGCAGCTTGGGAGCAGATACGCAGTATTTT. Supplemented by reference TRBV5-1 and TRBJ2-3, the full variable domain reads KAGVTQTPRYLIKTRGQQVTLSCSPISGHRSVSWYQQTPGQGLQFLFEYFSETQRNKGNFPGRFSGRQFSNSRSEMNVSTLELGDSALYLCASSLGADTQYFGPGTRLTVL.

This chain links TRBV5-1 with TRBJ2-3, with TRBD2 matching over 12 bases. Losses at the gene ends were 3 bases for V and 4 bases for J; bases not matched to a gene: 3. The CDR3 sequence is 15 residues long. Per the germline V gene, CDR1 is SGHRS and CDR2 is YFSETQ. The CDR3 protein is CASSSRTSGADTQYF. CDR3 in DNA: TGCGCCAGCAGCTCCCGGACTAGCGGGGCAGATACGCAGTATTTT.

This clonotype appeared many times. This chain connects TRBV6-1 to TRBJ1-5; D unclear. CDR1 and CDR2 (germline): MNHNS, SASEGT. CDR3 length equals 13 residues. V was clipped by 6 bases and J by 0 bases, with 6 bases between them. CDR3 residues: CASRVNSNQPQHF. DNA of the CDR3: TGTGCCAGCAGGGTAAATAGCAATCAGCCCCAGCATTTT.

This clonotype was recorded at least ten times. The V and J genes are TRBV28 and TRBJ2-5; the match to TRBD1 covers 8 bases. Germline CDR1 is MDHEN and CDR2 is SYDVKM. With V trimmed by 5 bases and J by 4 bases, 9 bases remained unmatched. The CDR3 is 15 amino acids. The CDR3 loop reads CASSPSRTGRETQYF. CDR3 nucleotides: TGTGCCAGCAGTCCCTCCCGGACAGGGCGAGAGACCCAGTACTTC.

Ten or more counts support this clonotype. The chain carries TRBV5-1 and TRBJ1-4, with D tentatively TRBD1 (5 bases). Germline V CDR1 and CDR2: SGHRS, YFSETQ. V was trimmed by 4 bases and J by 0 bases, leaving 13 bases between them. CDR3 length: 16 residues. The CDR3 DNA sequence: TGCGCCAGCAGCCAAGGGACTCCTGCAACTAATGAAAAACTGTTTTTT. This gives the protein CASSQGTPATNEKLFF.

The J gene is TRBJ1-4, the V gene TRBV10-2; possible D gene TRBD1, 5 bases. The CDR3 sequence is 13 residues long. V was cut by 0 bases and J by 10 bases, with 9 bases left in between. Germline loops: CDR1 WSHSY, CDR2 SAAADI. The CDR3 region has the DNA TGCGCCAGCAGTGAGTCGGTTACAGGAAAACTGTTTTTT. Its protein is CASSESVTGKLFF.